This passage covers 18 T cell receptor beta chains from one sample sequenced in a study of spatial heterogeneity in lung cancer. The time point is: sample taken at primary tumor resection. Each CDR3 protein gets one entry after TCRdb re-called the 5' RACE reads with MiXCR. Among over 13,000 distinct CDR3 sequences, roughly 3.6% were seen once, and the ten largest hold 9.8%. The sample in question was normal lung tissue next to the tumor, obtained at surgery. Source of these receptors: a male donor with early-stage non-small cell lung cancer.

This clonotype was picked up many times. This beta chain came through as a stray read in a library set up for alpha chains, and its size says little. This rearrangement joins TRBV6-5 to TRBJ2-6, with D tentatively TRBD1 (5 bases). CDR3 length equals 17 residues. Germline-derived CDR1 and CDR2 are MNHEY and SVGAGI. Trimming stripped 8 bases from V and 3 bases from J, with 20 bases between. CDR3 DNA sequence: TGTGCCAGCGCTCCCCTTATAAGGGGTCGTGGGGCCAACGTCCTGACTTTC. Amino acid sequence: CASAPLIRGRGANVLTF.

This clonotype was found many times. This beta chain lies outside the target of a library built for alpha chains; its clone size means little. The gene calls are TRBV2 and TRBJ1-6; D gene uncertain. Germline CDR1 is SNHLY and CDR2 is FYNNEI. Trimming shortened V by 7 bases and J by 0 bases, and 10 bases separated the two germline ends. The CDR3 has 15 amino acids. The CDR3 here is CASKTESSYNSPLHF. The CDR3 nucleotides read TGTGCCAGCAAAACAGAAAGCTCCTATAATTCACCCCTCCACTTT.

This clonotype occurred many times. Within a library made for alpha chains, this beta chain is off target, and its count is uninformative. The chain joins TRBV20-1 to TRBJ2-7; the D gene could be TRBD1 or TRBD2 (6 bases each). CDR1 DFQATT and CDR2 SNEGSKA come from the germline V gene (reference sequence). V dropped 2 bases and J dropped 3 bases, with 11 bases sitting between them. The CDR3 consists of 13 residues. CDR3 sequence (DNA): TGCAGTGCTAGATTGGGGGGCTTCTACGAGCAGTACTTC. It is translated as CSARLGGFYEQYF.

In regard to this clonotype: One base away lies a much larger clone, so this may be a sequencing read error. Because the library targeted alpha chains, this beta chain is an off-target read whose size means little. The CDR3 loop reads CTSVGAGGPYNEQFF. The CDR3 region has the DNA TGCACCAGCGTGGGGGCGGGAGGGCCGTACAATGAGCAGTTCTTC. This chain connects TRBV5-1 to TRBJ2-1; 9 bases are a match to TRBD2. This CDR3 has 15 amino acids. CDR1 and CDR2 (germline): SGHRS, YFSETQ. Combining the CDR3 with reference TRBV5-1 and TRBJ2-1 gives the whole variable domain KAGVTQTPRYLIKTRGQQVTLSCSPISGHRSVSWYQQTPGQGLQFLFEYFSETQRNKGNFPGRFSGRQFSNSRSEMNVSTLELGDSALYLCTSVGAGGPYNEQFFGPGTRLTVL.

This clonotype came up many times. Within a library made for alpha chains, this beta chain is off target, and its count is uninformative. The chain's CDR3 is CSASKAGVEETQYF. The CDR3 DNA sequence: TGCAGTGCTAGCAAAGCGGGAGTGGAGGAGACCCAGTACTTC. The chain combines TRBV20-1 with TRBJ2-5, with 8 bases matching TRBD2. The CDR3 is 14 residues long. V lost 3 bases, J lost 5 bases, and 8 bases stayed unmatched. The germline CDR1 and CDR2 sequences are DFQATT and SNEGSKA (reference sequence).

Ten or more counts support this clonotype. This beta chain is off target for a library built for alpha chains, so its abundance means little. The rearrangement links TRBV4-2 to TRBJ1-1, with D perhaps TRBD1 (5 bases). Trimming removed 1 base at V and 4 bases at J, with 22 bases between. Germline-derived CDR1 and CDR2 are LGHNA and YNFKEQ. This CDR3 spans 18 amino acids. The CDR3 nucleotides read TGTGCCAGCAGCCAAGGGCTAGGTTCGCAGGGAAGGAGCACTGAAGCTTTCTTT. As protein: CASSQGLGSQGRSTEAFF.

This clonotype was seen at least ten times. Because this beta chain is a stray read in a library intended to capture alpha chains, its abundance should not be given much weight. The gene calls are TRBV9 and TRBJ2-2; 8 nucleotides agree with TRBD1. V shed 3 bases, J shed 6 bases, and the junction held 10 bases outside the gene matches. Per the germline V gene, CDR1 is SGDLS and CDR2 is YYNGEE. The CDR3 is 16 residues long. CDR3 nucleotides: TGTGCCAGCAGCGCCAGACAGGGGACAAGTTCCGGGGAGCTGTTTTTT. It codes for CASSARQGTSSGELFF.

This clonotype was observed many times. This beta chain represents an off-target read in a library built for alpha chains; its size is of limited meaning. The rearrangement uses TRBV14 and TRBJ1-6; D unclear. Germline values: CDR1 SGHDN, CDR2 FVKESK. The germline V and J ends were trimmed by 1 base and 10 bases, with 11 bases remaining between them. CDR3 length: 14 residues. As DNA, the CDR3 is TGTGCCAGCAGCCAAGCCCTTAGAGGCTCACCCCTCCACTTT. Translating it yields CASSQALRGSPLHF.

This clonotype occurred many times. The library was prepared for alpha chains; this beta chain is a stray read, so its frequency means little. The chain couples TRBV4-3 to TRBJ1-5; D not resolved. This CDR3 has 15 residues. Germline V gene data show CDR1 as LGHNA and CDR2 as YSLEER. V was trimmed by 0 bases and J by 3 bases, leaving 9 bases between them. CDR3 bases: TGCGCCAGCAGCCAAGACGGAGGGAACAATCAGCCCCAGCATTTT. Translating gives CASSQDGGNNQPQHF.

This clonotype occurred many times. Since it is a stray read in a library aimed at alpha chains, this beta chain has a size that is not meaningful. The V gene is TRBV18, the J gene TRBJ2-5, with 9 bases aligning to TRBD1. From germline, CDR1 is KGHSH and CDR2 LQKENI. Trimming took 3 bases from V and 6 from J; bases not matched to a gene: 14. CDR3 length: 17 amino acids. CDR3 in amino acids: CASSPRSTGTGLQTQYF. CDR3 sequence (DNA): TGTGCCAGCTCACCCCGGTCAACCGGGACAGGGTTACAGACCCAGTACTTC. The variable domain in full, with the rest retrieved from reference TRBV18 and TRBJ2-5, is NAGVMQNPRHLVRRRGQEARLRCSPMKGHSHVYWYRQLPEEGLKFMVYLQKENIIDESGMPKERFSAEFPKEGPSILRIQQVVRGDSAAYFCASSPRSTGTGLQTQYFGPGTRLLVL.

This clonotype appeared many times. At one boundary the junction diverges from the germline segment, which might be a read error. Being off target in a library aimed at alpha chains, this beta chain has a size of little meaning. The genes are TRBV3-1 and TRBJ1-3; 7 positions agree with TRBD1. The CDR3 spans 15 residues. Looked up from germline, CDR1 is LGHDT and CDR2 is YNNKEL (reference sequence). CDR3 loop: CASSQEGAGGNTIYF. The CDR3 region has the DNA TGTGCCAGCAGTCAAGAGGGGGCTGGAGGAAACACCATATATTTT.

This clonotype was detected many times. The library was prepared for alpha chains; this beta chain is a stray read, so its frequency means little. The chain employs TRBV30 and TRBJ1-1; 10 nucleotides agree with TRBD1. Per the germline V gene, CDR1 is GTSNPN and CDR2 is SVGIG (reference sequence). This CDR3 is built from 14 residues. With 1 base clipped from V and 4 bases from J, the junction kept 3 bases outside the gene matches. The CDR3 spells CAWSADRGSTEAFF. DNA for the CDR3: TGTGCCTGGAGTGCGGACAGGGGGTCCACTGAAGCTTTCTTT.

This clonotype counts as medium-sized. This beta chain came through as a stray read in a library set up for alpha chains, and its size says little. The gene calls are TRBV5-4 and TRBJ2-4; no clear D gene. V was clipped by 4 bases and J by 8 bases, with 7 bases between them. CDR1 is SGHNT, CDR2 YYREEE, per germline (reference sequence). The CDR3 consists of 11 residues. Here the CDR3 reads CASSVRDIQYF. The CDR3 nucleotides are TGTGCCAGCAGCGTTCGAGACATTCAGTACTTC.

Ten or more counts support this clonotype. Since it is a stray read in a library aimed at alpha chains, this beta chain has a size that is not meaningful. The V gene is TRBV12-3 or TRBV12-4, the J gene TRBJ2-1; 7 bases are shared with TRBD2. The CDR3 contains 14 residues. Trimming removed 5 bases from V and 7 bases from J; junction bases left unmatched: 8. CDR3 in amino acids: CASSAGRAENEQFF. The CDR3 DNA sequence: TGTGCCAGCAGTGCTGGGAGGGCCGAGAATGAGCAGTTCTTC.

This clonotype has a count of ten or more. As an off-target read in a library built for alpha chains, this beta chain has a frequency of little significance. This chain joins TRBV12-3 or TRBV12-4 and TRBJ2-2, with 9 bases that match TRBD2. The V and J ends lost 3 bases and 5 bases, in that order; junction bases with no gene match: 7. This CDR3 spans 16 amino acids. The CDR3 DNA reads TGTGCCAGCAGTTTCGATAGCGGGAGAGGGACCGGGGAGCTGTTTTTT. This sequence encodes CASSFDSGRGTGELFF.

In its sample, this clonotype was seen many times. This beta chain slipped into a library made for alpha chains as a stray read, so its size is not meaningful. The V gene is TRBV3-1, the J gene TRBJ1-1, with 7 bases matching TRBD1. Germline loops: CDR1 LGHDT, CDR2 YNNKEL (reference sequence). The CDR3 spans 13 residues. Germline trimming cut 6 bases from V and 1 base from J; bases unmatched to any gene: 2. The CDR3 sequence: CASSRTGNTEAFF. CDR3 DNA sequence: TGTGCCAGCAGTCGGACAGGGAACACTGAAGCTTTCTTT.

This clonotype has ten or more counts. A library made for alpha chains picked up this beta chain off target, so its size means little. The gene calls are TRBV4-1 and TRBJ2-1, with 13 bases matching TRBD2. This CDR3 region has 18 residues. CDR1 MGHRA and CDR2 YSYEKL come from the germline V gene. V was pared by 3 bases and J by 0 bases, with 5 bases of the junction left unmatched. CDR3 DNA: TGCGCCAGCAGCCAGGGACTAGCGGGACTCTTCTCCTACAATGAGCAGTTCTTC. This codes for CASSQGLAGLFSYNEQFF.

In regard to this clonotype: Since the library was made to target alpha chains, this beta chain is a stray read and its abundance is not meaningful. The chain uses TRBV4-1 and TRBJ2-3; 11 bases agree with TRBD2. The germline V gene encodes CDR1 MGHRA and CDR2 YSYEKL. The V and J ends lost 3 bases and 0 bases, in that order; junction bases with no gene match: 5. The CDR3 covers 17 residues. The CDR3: CASSQGLAETSTDTQYF. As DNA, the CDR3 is TGCGCCAGCAGCCAGGGACTAGCGGAGACTAGCACAGATACGCAGTATTTT.